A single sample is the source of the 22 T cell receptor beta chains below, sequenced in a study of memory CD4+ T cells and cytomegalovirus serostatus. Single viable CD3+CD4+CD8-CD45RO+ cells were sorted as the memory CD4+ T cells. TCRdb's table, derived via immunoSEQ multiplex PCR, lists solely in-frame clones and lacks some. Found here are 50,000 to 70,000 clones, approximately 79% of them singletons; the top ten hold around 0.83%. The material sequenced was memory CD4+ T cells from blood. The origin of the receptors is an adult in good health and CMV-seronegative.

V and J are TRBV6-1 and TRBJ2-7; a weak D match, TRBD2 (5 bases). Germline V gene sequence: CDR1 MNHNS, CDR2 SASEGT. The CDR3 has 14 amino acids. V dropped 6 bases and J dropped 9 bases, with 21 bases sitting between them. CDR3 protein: CASRLEVPTSGQYF. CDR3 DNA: TGTGCCAGCAGATTAGAAGTTCCTACGAGCGGGCAGTACTTC.

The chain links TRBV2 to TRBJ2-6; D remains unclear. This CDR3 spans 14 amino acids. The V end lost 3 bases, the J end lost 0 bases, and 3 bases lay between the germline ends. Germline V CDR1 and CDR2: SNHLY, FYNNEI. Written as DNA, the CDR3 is TGTGCCAGCAGTGAGCGCTCTGGGGCCAACGTCCTGACTTTC. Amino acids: CASSERSGANVLTF.

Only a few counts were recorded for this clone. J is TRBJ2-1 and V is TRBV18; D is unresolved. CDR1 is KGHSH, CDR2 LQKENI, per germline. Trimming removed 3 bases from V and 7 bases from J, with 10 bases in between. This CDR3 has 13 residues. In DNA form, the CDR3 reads TGTGCCAGCTCACCTTCGGTAGAAAATGAGCAGTTCTTC. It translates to CASSPSVENEQFF.

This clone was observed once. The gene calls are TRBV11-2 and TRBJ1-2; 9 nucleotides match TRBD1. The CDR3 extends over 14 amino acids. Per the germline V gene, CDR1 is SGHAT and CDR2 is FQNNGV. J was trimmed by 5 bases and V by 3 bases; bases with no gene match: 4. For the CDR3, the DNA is TGTGCCAGCAGCTTCGGACAGGGGCCTTATGGCTACACCTTC. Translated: CASSFGQGPYGYTF.

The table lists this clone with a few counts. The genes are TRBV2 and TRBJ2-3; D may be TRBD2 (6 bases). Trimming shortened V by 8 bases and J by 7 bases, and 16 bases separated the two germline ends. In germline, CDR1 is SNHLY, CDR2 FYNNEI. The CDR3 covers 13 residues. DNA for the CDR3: TGTGCCAGCGGCGCGGGACCGTTGAATACGCAGTATTTT. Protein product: CASGAGPLNTQYF.

CDR3 DNA sequence: TGTGCCAGCAGTACCGGGACAGCGGCTGAAGCTTTCTTT. Protein product: CASSTGTAAEAFF. The chain employs TRBV6-5 and TRBJ1-1; 7 positions agree with TRBD1. Germline CDR1 MNHEY, CDR2 SVGAGI. V shed 5 bases and J 6 bases; nucleotides not matched to a gene: 6. This CDR3 has 13 residues.

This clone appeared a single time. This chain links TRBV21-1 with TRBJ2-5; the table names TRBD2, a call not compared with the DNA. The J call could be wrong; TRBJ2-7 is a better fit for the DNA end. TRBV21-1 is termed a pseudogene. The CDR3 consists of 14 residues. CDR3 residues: CATCLNLKTYEQYF. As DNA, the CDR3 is TGTGCCACCTGCTTAAACCTAAAAACCTACGAGCAGTACTTC.

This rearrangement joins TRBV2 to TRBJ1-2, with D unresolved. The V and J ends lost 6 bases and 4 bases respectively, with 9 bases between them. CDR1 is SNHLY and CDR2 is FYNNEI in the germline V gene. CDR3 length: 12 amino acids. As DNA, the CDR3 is TGTGCCAGCAGGGATTTCGGCTATGGCTACACCTTC. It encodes CASRDFGYGYTF.

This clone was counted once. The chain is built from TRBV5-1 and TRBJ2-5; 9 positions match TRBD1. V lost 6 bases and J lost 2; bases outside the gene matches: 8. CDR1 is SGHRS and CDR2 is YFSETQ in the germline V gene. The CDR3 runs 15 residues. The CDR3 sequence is CASMPAGQGQETQYF. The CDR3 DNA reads TGCGCCAGCATGCCGGCGGGACAGGGTCAAGAGACCCAGTACTTC.

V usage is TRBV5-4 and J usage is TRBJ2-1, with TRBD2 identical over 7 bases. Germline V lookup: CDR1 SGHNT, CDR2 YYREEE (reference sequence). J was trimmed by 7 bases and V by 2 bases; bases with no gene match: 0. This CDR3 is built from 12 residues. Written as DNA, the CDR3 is TGTGCCAGCAGCTTTAGCGGGAATGAGCAGTTCTTC. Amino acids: CASSFSGNEQFF.

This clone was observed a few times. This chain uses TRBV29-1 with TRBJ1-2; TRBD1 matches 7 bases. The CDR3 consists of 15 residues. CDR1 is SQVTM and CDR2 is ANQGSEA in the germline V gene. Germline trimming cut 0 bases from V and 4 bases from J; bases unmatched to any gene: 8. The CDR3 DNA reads TGCAGCGTTGAAGATCCGAGGGGGCGCAGCTATGGCTACACCTTC. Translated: CSVEDPRGRSYGYTF.

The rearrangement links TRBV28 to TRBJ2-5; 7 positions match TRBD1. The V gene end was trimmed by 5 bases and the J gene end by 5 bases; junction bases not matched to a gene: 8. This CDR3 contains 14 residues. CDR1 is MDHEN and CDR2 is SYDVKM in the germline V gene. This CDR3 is CASSRGGNGETQYF. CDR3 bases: TGTGCCAGCAGTCGAGGGGGCAATGGGGAGACCCAGTACTTC. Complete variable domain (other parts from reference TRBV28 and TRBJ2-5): DVKVTQSSRYLVKRTGEKVFLECVQDMDHENMFWYRQDPGLGLRLIYFSYDVKMKEKGDIPEGYSVSREKKERFSLILESASTNQTSMYLCASSRGGNGETQYFGPGTRLLVL.

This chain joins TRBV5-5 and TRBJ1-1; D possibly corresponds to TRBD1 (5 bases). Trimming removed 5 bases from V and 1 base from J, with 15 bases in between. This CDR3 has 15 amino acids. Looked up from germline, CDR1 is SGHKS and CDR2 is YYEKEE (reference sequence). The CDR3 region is CASSNPNGQNTEAFF. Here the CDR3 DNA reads TGTGCCAGCAGTAACCCTAACGGACAGAACACTGAAGCTTTCTTT.

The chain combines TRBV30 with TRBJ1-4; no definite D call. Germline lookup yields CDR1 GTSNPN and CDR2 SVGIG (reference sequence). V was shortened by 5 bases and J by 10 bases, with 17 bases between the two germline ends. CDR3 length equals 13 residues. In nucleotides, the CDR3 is TGTGCCTGGGCGGAGTCCGCTTCGGGAAAACTGTTTTTT. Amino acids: CAWAESASGKLFF.

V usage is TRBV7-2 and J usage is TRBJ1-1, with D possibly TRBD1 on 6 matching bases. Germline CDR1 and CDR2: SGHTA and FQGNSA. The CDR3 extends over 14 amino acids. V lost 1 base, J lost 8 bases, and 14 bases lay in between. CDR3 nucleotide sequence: TGTGCCAGCAGCTTAGGAGGCGGACAGAGAGAAGCTTTCTTT. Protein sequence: CASSLGGGQREAFF.

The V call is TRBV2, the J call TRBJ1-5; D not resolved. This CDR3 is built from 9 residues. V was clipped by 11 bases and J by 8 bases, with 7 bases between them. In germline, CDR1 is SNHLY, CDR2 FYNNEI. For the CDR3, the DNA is TGTGCCGCCGGGGAGCCCCAGCATTTT. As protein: CAAGEPQHF.

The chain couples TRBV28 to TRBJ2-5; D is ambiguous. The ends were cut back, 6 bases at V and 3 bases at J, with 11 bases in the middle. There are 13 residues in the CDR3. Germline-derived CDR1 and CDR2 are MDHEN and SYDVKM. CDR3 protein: CASRPGVEETQYF. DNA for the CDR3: TGTGCCAGCAGACCCGGAGTAGAAGAGACCCAGTACTTC. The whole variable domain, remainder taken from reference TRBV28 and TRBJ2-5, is DVKVTQSSRYLVKRTGEKVFLECVQDMDHENMFWYRQDPGLGLRLIYFSYDVKMKEKGDIPEGYSVSREKKERFSLILESASTNQTSMYLCASRPGVEETQYFGPGTRLLVL.

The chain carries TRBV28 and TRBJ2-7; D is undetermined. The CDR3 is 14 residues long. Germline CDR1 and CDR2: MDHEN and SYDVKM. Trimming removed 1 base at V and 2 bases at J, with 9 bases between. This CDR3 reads CASSLLVGPYEQYF. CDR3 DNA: TGTGCCAGCAGTTTATTGGTGGGTCCCTACGAGCAGTACTTC.

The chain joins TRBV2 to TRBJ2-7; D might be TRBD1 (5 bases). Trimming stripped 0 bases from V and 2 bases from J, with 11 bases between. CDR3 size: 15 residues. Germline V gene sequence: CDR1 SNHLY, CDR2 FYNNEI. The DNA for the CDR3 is TGTGCCAGCAGTGAAGCGCGGCAGGGCCCCTACGAGCAGTACTTC. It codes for CASSEARQGPYEQYF.

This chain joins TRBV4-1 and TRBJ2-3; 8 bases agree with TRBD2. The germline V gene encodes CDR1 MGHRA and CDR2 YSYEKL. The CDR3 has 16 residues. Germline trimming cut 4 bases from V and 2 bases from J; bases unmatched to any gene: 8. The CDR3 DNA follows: TGCGCCAGCAGCCGCCTACTAGCGGACCCCACAGATACGCAGTATTTT. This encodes CASSRLLADPTDTQYF.

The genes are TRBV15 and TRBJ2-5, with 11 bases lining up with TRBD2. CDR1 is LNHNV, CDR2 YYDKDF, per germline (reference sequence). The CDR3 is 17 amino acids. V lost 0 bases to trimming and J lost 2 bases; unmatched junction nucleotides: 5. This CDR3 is CATSRDGTSGFQETQYF. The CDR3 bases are TGTGCCACCAGCAGAGATGGGACTAGCGGATTTCAAGAGACCCAGTACTTC.

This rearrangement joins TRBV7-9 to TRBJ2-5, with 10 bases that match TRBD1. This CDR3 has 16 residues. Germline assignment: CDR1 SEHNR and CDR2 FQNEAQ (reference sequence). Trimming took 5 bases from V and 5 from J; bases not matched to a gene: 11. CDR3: CASSLGTGANGETQYF. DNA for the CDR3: TGTGCCAGCAGCCTCGGGACAGGGGCAAATGGGGAGACCCAGTACTTC.